This passage covers 21 T cell receptor beta chains from one sample sequenced in a study of tumor-infiltrating lymphocytes in localized non-small cell lung cancer. TCRdb keeps only in-frame clones here, not all; method: immunoSEQ multiplex PCR. Altogether 12,000 to 15,000 clones are present, roughly 75% being singletons, with the ten largest covering approximately 20%. The sequenced material came from uninvolved lung tissue not adjacent to the tumor. These receptor sequences come from a human donor with non-small cell lung cancer.

The J gene is TRBJ1-4, the V gene TRBV5-8; 7 bases align to TRBD1. With 4 bases clipped from V and 8 bases from J, the junction kept 14 bases outside the gene matches. The CDR3 runs 16 residues. CDR1 is SGHTS and CDR2 is YDEGEE in the germline V gene. The CDR3 DNA follows: TGTGCCAGCAGCACGGGACAGATGCCTAGGAGAGAAAAACTGTTTTTT. This encodes CASSTGQMPRREKLFF.

This rearrangement joins TRBV27 to TRBJ1-1, with D possibly TRBD1 on 5 matching bases. Trimming left V 4 bases short and J 5 bases short, with 11 bases between. The CDR3 extends over 13 amino acids. Germline V gene data show CDR1 as MNHEY and CDR2 as SMNVEV (reference sequence). The CDR3 region has the DNA TGTGCCAGCAGTTCAAGCAGGGTTACTGAAGCTTTCTTT. Its translation is CASSSSRVTEAFF.

The chain is built from TRBV7-9 and TRBJ2-5; TRBD1 matches 8 bases. This CDR3 contains 15 residues. Germline V gene sequence: CDR1 SEHNR, CDR2 FQNEAQ (reference sequence). V lost 4 bases and J lost 5; bases outside the gene matches: 9. The CDR3 sequence is CASSSTRGRGETQYF. In DNA form, the CDR3 reads TGTGCCAGCAGCTCCACCAGGGGGCGCGGGGAGACCCAGTACTTC.

The V gene is TRBV30, the J gene TRBJ2-5, with TRBD1 as a possible D gene (5 bases). V was cut by 4 bases and J by 5 bases, with 11 bases left in between. This CDR3 region has 12 residues. The germline V gene has CDR1 GTSNPN and CDR2 SVGIG (reference sequence). The CDR3 DNA reads as TGTGCCTGGAAAACAGGTACCGAGACCCAGTACTTC. Amino acid sequence: CAWKTGTETQYF. Full variable domain (remainder filled in from reference TRBV30 and TRBJ2-5): SQTIHQWPATLVQPVGSPLSLECTVEGTSNPNLYWYRQAAGRGLQLLFYSVGIGQISSEVPQNLSASRPQDRQFILSSKKLLLSDSGFYLCAWKTGTETQYFGPGTRLLVL.

The gene calls are TRBV19 and TRBJ2-1; 11 nucleotides align to TRBD2. Trimming cost V 5 bases and J 7 bases; bases outside gene matches: 7. This CDR3 comprises 15 residues. Germline V gene lookup returns CDR1 LNHDA and CDR2 SQIVND (reference sequence). CDR3 nucleotides: TGTGCCAGTAGTCCCCAGAGGACTAGCGGGAATGAGCAGTTCTTC. This encodes CASSPQRTSGNEQFF.

The chain recombines TRBV9 with TRBJ1-1; tentative D call: TRBD1 (6 bases). This CDR3 region has 16 residues. In germline, CDR1 is SGDLS, CDR2 YYNGEE. The V end lost 0 bases, the J end lost 3 bases, and 15 bases lay between the germline ends. The CDR3 region is CASSVGPGGGDTEAFF. The CDR3 DNA reads as TGTGCCAGCAGCGTAGGTCCGGGGGGCGGGGACACTGAAGCTTTCTTT. Full variable domain (rest looked up from reference TRBV9 and TRBJ1-1): DSGVTQTPKHLITATGQRVTLRCSPRSGDLSVYWYQQSLDQGLQFLIQYYNGEERAKGNILERFSAQQFPDLHSELNLSSLELGDSALYFCASSVGPGGGDTEAFFGQGTRLTVV.

By frequency in the sample, this clone is medium-sized. V is TRBV28 and J is TRBJ2-7; TRBD1 or TRBD2 may be the D gene (5 bases each). The CDR3 contains 14 residues. V gave up 2 bases and J gave up 5 bases, with 13 bases separating them. CDR1 is MDHEN, CDR2 SYDVKM, per germline. CDR3 protein: CASSLESGSHEQYF. CDR3 in DNA: TGTGCCAGCAGTTTAGAGTCAGGGAGCCACGAGCAGTACTTC. The whole variable domain, remainder taken from reference TRBV28 and TRBJ2-7, is DVKVTQSSRYLVKRTGEKVFLECVQDMDHENMFWYRQDPGLGLRLIYFSYDVKMKEKGDIPEGYSVSREKKERFSLILESASTNQTSMYLCASSLESGSHEQYFGPGTRLTVT.

The chain recombines TRBV4-1 with TRBJ1-1; TRBD1 is a possible D gene (6 bases). V was cut by 1 base and J by 11 bases, with 11 bases left in between. The CDR3 is 12 amino acids. CDR1 and CDR2 from the germline V gene are MGHRA and YSYEKL. The CDR3: CASSQAGVGAFF. For the CDR3, the DNA is TGCGCCAGCAGCCAAGCAGGGGTCGGGGCTTTCTTT.

This clone came up once. This chain links TRBV14 with TRBJ1-2; possibly TRBD1 for D (5 bases). The CDR3 has 13 amino acids. Trimming took off 0 bases at V and 4 bases at J, with 6 bases between the two ends. The germline V gene has CDR1 SGHDN and CDR2 FVKESK. This CDR3 reads CASSQEGTYGYTF. The CDR3 DNA reads TGTGCCAGCAGCCAAGAGGGGACCTATGGCTACACCTTC.

The CDR3 DNA reads TGTGCCAGCAGCCGCAGGGTAAATTGGGACGAGCAGTACTTC. Residues: CASSRRVNWDEQYF. The rearrangement uses TRBV7-6 and TRBJ2-7; perhaps TRBD1 as D (5 bases). This CDR3 is built from 14 residues. From germline, CDR1 is SGHVS and CDR2 FNYEAQ. V lost 5 bases and J lost 5, with 16 bases in between.

The chain employs TRBV19 and TRBJ2-3; TRBD2 might be the D (6 bases). This CDR3 has 19 amino acids. Germline CDR1 reads LNHDA; CDR2 reads SQIVND (reference sequence). Trimming took off 8 bases at V and 0 bases at J, with 27 bases between the two ends. The CDR3 nucleotides are TGTGCCAGTCCCCGGGACTTGCCATCAAGAACCATTAGCACAGATACGCAGTATTTT. It codes for CASPRDLPSRTISTDTQYF.

The chain recombines TRBV6-4 with TRBJ2-1; 9 bases agree with TRBD2. J lost 4 bases, V lost 0 bases, and 4 bases had no gene match. Looked up from germline, CDR1 is MRHNA and CDR2 is SNTAGT. The CDR3 length is 16 residues. The CDR3 loop is CASSDSASGDYNEQFF. The CDR3 DNA reads TGTGCCAGCAGTGACTCGGCTAGCGGGGATTACAATGAGCAGTTCTTC.

V usage is TRBV29-1 and J usage is TRBJ2-3; 7 nucleotides align to TRBD2. CDR3 length: 12 residues. Per germline, CDR1 SQVTM and CDR2 ANQGSEA. The V segment lost 7 bases and the J segment 5 bases; nucleotides outside the gene matches: 6. The CDR3 nucleotides are TGCAGCGCCGAGGGAGGGAAAGATACGCAGTATTTT. As protein: CSAEGGKDTQYF.

This clone was counted between two and nine times. V gene TRBV2 combines with J gene TRBJ2-2; D unclear. The CDR3 has 15 amino acids. CDR1 SNHLY and CDR2 FYNNEI come from the germline V gene. The V gene lost 6 bases and the J gene lost 0 bases, with 11 bases spanning the gap. CDR3 residues: CASRPDMTNTGELFF. CDR3 in DNA: TGTGCCAGCAGGCCCGACATGACGAACACCGGGGAGCTGTTTTTT.

This clone was recorded only once. The J gene is TRBJ1-5, the V gene TRBV28; no definite D call. Per the germline V gene, CDR1 is MDHEN and CDR2 is SYDVKM. Trimming removed 1 base from V and 2 bases from J, with 6 bases in between. The CDR3 sequence is 14 residues long. CDR3: CASSLSGGNQPQHF. CDR3 DNA sequence: TGTGCCAGCAGTTTATCGGGCGGCAATCAGCCCCAGCATTTT.

This chain joins TRBV4-1 and TRBJ1-5, with 8 bases matching TRBD1. In germline, CDR1 is MGHRA, CDR2 YSYEKL. CDR3 length: 19 residues. J gave up 3 bases and V 1 base, and 14 bases lay outside the gene matches. CDR3 amino acids: CASSQGRGRTGLNNQPQHF. The CDR3 DNA is TGCGCCAGCAGCCAAGGGCGGGGCCGGACAGGGCTAAACAATCAGCCCCAGCATTTT.

V is TRBV9 and J is TRBJ1-1; D may be TRBD1 (6 bases). The germline CDR1 and CDR2 sequences are SGDLS and YYNGEE. This CDR3 has 15 amino acids. V lost 4 bases and J lost 3, with 16 bases in between. Here the CDR3 DNA reads TGTGCCAGCAGCCTTGGGGCACACAGGGACACTGAAGCTTTCTTT. This translates into CASSLGAHRDTEAFF. The variable domain in full, with the rest retrieved from reference TRBV9 and TRBJ1-1, is DSGVTQTPKHLITATGQRVTLRCSPRSGDLSVYWYQQSLDQGLQFLIQYYNGEERAKGNILERFSAQQFPDLHSELNLSSLELGDSALYFCASSLGAHRDTEAFFGQGTRLTVV.

J is TRBJ2-3 and V is TRBV28; the D gene is possibly TRBD1 (7 bases). The V gene's germline CDR1 is MDHEN and CDR2 SYDVKM. The CDR3 extends over 18 amino acids. The V end lost 8 bases, the J end lost 4 bases, and 28 bases lay between the germline ends. In DNA form, the CDR3 reads TGTGCCAGCCCGCCACTTACCGGAGGGGGCACTACTTCAGATACGCAGTATTTT. This codes for CASPPLTGGGTTSDTQYF.

This rearrangement joins TRBV9 to TRBJ1-6; no clear D. CDR3 size: 15 residues. The V end was cut by 0 bases, the J end by 0 bases, with 4 bases between. Germline values: CDR1 SGDLS, CDR2 YYNGEE. CDR3 nucleotide sequence: TGTGCCAGCAGCGTAGGGTACTCCTATAATTCACCCCTCCACTTT. As protein: CASSVGYSYNSPLHF.

This rearrangement joins TRBV2 to TRBJ2-3; 8 bases agree with TRBD2. The CDR3 has 15 amino acids. V was clipped by 4 bases and J by 4 bases; unmatched bases: 7. Looked up from germline, CDR1 is SNHLY and CDR2 is FYNNEI. The CDR3 DNA reads TGTGCCAGCAGTGGATATAGCGGGATCGCAGATACGCAGTATTTT. Protein: CASSGYSGIADTQYF.

This clone appeared once. The CDR3 DNA sequence: TGTGCCAGCAGCCAACAGGTCCTTGGGGAGCAGTACTTC. This sequence encodes CASSQQVLGEQYF. The genes are TRBV14 and TRBJ2-7; no firm D call. CDR3 size: 13 residues. V lost 2 bases to trimming and J lost 7 bases, with 12 bases between them. From germline, CDR1 is SGHDN and CDR2 FVKESK.